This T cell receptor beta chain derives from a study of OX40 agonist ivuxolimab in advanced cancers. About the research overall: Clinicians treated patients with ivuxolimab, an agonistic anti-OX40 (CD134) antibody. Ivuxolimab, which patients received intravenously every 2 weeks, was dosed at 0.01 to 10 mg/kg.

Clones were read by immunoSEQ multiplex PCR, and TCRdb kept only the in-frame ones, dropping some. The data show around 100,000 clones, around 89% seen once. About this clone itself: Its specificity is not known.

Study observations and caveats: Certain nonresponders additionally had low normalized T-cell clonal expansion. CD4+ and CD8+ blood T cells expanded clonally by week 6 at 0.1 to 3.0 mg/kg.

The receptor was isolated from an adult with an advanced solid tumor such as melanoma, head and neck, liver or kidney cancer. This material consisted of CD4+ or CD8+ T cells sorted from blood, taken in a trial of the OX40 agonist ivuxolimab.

The CDR3 nucleotides read TGTGCCTGGAGTGTTTTTGGGGGGAATCAGCCCCAGCATTTT. Translating it yields CAWSVFGGNQPQHF. The chain joins TRBV30 to TRBJ1-5; D perhaps matches TRBD1 (5 bases). The V gene lost 0 bases and the J gene lost 4 bases, with 10 bases spanning the gap. Germline V CDR1 and CDR2: GTSNPN, SVGIG (reference sequence). This CDR3 comprises 14 residues.